This T cell receptor beta chain is from a study of cytomegalovirus exposure and HLA in healthy donors. At the level of the study: One earlier analysis, a look at roughly 170 million T cells, found almost 120 million unique TCR beta sequences. General observations from the study: About 150 TCR beta chains were listed as cytomegalovirus-associated. Several top significant clusters appeared, in a later analysis, to be linked to common viral pathogens.

Primers: 60 Vbeta forward and 13 Jbeta reverse. The data were produced by immunoSEQ multiplex PCR, yet TCRdb's version contains in-frame clones alone and is incomplete. The listing records roughly 50,000 clones. The CDR3 covers 12 residues. From germline, CDR1 is GTSNPN and CDR2 SVGIG (reference sequence). Trimming stripped 2 bases from V and 9 bases from J, with 13 bases between. Remarks on this clone: Antigen: not known.

V is TRBV30 and J is TRBJ2-5; the D is unclear. What was sequenced was PBMCs. The clonotype comes from a female donor in good health and CMV-seronegative. The CDR3, as DNA: TGTGCCTGGAGTACCCTCACGGCGGCCCAGTACTTC. As protein: CAWSTLTAAQYF.